This TCR beta chain was sequenced in a study of PD-L1 blockade in urothelial cancer (TCRdb year 2017). Study-wide context: All patients started therapy in about 2014 and received atezolizumab 1,200 mg intravenously every 3 weeks. About 90% of the roughly 29 patients were males with bladder-origin urothelial cancer, and 18 of 29 reported a prior smoking history. Blood samples gave median yields of around 150,000 T cells and 82,636 unique TCRs, along with a median clonality of about 0.084. In the same patients, whole exome sequencing and RNA sequencing of pretreatment tumors were performed in addition to TCR sequencing. Twenty-nine patients had pretreatment blood TCR-seq, some 25 had at least one posttreatment blood collection, and some 25 had tumor TCR-seq. TCR sequencing covered pretreatment tumor samples and matched, serially collected peripheral blood taken before and after atezolizumab treatment. Blood samples were analyzed at 3 weeks after treatment start (second dose) and at 6 weeks after treatment start. An ECOG performance status of 0 or 1 was recorded for the patients, and 0 to 3 prior chemotherapy regimens had been received by the patients. Durable clinical benefit was defined as a progression-free survival longer than 6 months, and TCR features were additionally tested against progression-free survival and overall survival. An exploratory multi-omic analysis was conducted of the somatic, immune and clinical correlates of response to PD-L1 blockade with atezolizumab in urothelial cancer. Several patients achieved durable clinical benefit and around 19 did not. Broad study findings and their caveats: At 3 weeks after the start of treatment, tumor-associated TCR clones in peripheral blood had expanded more in patients with durable benefit (n of about 21, p = 0.022). A pretreatment peripheral blood TCR clonality below the median was linked to improved progression-free and overall survival. Because of the small sample size (n ≈ 27) and the many exploratory analyses performed, the results are intended to be regarded as hypothesis-generating.

In the paper's terms, the time point label means: peripheral blood 6 weeks after treatment start. A total of roughly 31 patients with locally advanced or metastatic urothelial carcinoma, treated at Memorial Sloan Kettering on a trial protocol, made up the cohort. Peripheral blood mononuclear cells were collected pretreatment and during treatment, with between 1 and 8 total time points obtained per patient. The Qiagen DNeasy Blood extraction kit was used to purify genomic DNA from total PBMCs and tumor samples. Collected pretreatment and during treatment, PBMCs were isolated and stored as previously described. Synthetic TCR analog templates were spiked into each PCR so that absolute template abundance could be estimated from read counts. Using the immunoSEQ assay, TCRbeta CDR3 regions were amplified from genomic DNA with bias-controlled V and J gene primers. Sequencing of rearranged TCRbeta segments was done at approximately 20X coverage. Per the authors' processing: Sequencing errors were corrected by clustering and CDR3s were annotated against IMGT to assign V, D and J genes. Downstream analyses used only productive TCRbeta rearrangements and left out out-of-frame or stop-codon sequences. To compute clonality, Shannon entropy was normalized by the log of the number of unique productive sequences and then subtracted from one. Clones differing between time points or between blood and tumor were identified using Fisher's exact test with Benjamini-Hochberg correction, with an adjusted p below 0.01 applied as the threshold. Imported from immuneACCESS, the table was reduced by TCRdb to in-frame sequences with V and J called. These copies leave out some clones; in studies compared against another copy, an unresolved V gene accounts for under half, and the cause of the remainder is not known. From that table come the V and J calls and clone size; the DNA was used to work out D and trimming. For this sample the table gives tens of thousands of clones, of which around 93% were detected only once. Approximately 0.89% of the sample belongs to the ten largest clones.

Notes on this clone: Its antigen is currently not known. No clone much larger than this one lies a single base away; base qualities are absent.

Here V drops 2 bases and J drops 1 base, and the junction holds 6 bases not matched to any gene. The germline V gene encodes CDR1 SNHLY and CDR2 FYNNEI. From the cysteine through the phenylalanine, the CDR3 covers 17 amino acids. The kept DNA is CDR3 alone, 51 bases in frame from the first base. This clonotype originated in a woman aged 80 or over with urothelial cancer. This specimen consisted of PBMCs, obtained around atezolizumab (anti-PD-L1) treatment. This receptor chain uses TRBV2 and TRBJ1-1, with TRBD1 identical over 11 junction bases. The sequence in DNA is TGTGCCAGCAGTGAACGGACAGGGGGCTTCTCGAACACTGAAGCTTTCTTT. Its translation reads: CASSERTGGFSNTEAFF.